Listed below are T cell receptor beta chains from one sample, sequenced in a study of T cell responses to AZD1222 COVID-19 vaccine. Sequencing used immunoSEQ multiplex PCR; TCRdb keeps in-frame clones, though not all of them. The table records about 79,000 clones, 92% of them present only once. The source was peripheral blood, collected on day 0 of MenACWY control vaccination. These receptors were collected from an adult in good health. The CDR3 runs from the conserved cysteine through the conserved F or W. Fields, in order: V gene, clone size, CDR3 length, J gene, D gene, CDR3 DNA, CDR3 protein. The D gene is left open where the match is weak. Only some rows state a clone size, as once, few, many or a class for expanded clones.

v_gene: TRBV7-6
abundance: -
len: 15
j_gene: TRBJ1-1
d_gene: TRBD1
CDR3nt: TGTGCCAGCAGCCCAACACAGGGGGATGGGGCTGAAGCTTTCTTT
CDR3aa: CASSPTQGDGAEAFF

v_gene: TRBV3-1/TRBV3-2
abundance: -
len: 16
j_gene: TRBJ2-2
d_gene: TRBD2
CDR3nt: TGTGCCAGCAGCCAGTCGACTAGCGGGACTCCCGGGGAGCTGTTTTTT
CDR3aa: CASSQSTSGTPGELFF

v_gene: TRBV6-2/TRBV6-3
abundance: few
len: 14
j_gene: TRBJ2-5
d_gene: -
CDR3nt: TGTGCCAGCAGTTACTCCGGCAGCCAAGAGACCCAGTACTTC
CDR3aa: CASSYSGSQETQYF

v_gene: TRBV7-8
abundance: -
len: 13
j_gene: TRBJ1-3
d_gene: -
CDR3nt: TGTGCCAGCAGCGGCCCGATTGGAAACACCATATATTTT
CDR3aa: CASSGPIGNTIYF

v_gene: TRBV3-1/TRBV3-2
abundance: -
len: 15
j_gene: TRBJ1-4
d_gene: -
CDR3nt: TGTGCCAGCAGCCCCCTATCGGGCGGGAATGAAAAACTGTTTTTT
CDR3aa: CASSPLSGGNEKLFF

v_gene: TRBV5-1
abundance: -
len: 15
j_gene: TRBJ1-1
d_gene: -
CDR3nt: TGCGCCAGCAGCTTGGTTGGGGGCGGGGACACTGAAGCTTTCTTT
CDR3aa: CASSLVGGGDTEAFF

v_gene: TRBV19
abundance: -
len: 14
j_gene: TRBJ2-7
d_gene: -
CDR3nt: TGTGCCAGTAGCATTCAGACAGACTCATACGAGCAGTACTTC
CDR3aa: CASSIQTDSYEQYF

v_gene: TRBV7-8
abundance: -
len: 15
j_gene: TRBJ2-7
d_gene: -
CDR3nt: TGTGCCAGCAGCTTCCCTAGCGAGGGGTCCTACGAGCAGTACTTC
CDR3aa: CASSFPSEGSYEQYF

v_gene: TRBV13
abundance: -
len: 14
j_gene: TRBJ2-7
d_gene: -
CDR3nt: TGTGCCAGCAGCCGCGGGACCACCACGACCGAGCAGTACTTC
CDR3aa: CASSRGTTTTEQYF

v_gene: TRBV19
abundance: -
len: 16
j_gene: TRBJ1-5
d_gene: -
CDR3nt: TGTGCCAGTAGTCTATATCAGGGATTTGGCAATCAGCCCCAGCATTTT
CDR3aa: CASSLYQGFGNQPQHF

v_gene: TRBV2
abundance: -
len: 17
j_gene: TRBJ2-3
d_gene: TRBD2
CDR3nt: TGTGCCAGCAGTGAAAGGCTAGCGGGAGGGCCGCTAGATACGCAGTATTTT
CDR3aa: CASSERLAGGPLDTQYF

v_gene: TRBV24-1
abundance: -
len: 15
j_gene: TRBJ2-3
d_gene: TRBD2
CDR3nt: TGTGCCACCAGTGACGAAGCGGGAAGCACAGATACGCAGTATTTT
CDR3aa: CATSDEAGSTDTQYF

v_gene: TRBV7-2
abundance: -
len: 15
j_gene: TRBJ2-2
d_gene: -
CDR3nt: TGTGCCAGCAGCCTATTCTGGGGGCAGACCGGGGAGCTGTTTTTT
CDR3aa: CASSLFWGQTGELFF

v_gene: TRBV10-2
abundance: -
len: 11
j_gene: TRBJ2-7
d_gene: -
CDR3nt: TGCGCCAGCAGTGGGGGCAACGAGCAGTACTTC
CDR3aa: CASSGGNEQYF

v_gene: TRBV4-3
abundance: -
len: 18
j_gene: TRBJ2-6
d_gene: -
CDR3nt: TGCGCCAGCAGCCAAGTCCAAAGCTCCTTCTCTGGGGCCAACGTCCTGACTTTC
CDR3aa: CASSQVQSSFSGANVLTF

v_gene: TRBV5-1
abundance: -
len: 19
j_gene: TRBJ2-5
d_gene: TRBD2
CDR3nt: TGCGCCAGCAGCTACGAAAGCGGGAGGGCCCCAAATATCAAAGAGACCCAGTACTTC
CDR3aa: CASSYESGRAPNIKETQYF

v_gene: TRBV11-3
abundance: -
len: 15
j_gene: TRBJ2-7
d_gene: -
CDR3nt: TGTGCCAGCAGCTGCAGGACAGAAGAATCCTACGAGCAGTACTTC
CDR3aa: CASSCRTEESYEQYF

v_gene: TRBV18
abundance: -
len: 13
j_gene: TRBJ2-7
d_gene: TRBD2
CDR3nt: TGTGCCAGCTCACCCCAGCGGGATAACGAGCAGTACTTC
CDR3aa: CASSPQRDNEQYF

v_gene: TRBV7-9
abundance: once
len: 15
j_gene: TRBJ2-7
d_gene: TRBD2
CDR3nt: TGTGCCAGCAGCTCTAGCGGGATAAGCCCCTACGAGCAGTACTTC
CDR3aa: CASSSSGISPYEQYF

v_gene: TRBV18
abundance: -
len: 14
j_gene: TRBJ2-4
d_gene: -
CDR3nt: TGTGCCAGCTCACCAGAGGGGTGGGGAAACATTCAGTACTTC
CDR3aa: CASSPEGWGNIQYF

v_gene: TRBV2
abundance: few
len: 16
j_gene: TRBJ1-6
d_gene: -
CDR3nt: TGTGCCAGCACTTCCAGGGGATCGGGATATAATTCACCCCTCCACTTT
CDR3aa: CASTSRGSGYNSPLHF

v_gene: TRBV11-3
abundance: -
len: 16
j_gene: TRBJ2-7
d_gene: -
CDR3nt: TGTGCCAGCAGCTTAGGGGGGCCAGGAAACTCCTACGAGCAGTACTTC
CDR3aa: CASSLGGPGNSYEQYF

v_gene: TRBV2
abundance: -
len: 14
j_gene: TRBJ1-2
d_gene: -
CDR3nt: TGTGCCAGCAGTGAGCGCAGGGACGGATATGGCTACACCTTC
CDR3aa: CASSERRDGYGYTF

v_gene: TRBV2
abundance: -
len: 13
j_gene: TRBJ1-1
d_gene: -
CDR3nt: TGTGCCAGCAGTGACAGGGATAACACTGAAGCTTTCTTT
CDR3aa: CASSDRDNTEAFF

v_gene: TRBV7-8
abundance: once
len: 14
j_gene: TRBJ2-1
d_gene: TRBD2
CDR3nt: TGTGCCAGCAGCGCGGGACTAGCGAACAATGAGCAGTTCTTC
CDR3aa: CASSAGLANNEQFF

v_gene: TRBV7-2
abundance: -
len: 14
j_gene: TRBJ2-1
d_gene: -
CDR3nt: TGTGCCAGCAGCTTGGGACCTCAATACAATGAGCAGTTCTTC
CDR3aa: CASSLGPQYNEQFF

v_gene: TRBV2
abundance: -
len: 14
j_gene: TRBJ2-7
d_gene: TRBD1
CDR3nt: TGTGCCAGCAGTGCGCGGACAGGGGTGGACGAGCAGTACTTC
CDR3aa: CASSARTGVDEQYF

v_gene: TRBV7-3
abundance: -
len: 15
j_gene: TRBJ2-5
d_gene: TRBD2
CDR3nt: TGTGCCAGCAGCCAAGCGGGGGGGCGGCGAGAGACCCAGTACTTC
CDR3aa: CASSQAGGRRETQYF

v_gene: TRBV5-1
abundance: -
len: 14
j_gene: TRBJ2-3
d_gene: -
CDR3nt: TGCGCCAGCAGCTTGGAAGTGGGGAGAGATACGCAGTATTTT
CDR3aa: CASSLEVGRDTQYF

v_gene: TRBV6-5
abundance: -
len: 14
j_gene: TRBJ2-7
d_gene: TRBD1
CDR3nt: TGTGCCAGCCGTCCGGGACAGGGTAGGTACGAGCAGTACTTC
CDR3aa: CASRPGQGRYEQYF

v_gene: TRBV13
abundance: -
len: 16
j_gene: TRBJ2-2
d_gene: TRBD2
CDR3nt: TGTGCCAGCAGTACGCGAGCGGGATGGAACACCGGGGAGCTGTTTTTT
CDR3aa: CASSTRAGWNTGELFF

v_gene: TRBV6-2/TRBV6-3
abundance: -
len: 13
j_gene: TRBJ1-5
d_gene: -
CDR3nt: TGTGCCAGCAGTTACACAGCAGGGGTTCCCCAGCATTTT
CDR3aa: CASSYTAGVPQHF

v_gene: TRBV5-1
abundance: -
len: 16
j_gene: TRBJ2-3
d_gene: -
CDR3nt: TGCGCCAGCAGCTCCGGGGCGGTCCCGGGGCAAGATACGCAGTATTTT
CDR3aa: CASSSGAVPGQDTQYF

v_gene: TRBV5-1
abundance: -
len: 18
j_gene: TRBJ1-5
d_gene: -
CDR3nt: TGCGCCAGCAGCTTGGGCCCGGCACAGGCGAGAGGGGGTCAGCCCCAGCATTTT
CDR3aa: CASSLGPAQARGGQPQHF

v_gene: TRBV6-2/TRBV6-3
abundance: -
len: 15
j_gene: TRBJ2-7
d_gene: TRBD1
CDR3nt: TGTGCCAGCAGTTTCGGACAGGCCAGCTCCTACGAGCAGTACTTC
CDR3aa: CASSFGQASSYEQYF